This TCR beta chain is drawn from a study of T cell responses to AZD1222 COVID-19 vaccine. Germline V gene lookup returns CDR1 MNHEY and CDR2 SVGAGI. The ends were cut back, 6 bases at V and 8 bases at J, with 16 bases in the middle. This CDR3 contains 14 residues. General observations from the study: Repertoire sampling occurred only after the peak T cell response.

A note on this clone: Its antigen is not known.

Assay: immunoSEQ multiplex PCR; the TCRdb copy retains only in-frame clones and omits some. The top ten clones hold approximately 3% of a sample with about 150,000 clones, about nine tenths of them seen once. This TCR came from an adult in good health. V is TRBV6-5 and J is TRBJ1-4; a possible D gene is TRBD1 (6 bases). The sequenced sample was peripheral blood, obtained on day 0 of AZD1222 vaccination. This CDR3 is CASSVLGTLEKLFF. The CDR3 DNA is TGTGCCAGCAGCGTGCTTGGGACACTCGAAAAACTGTTTTTT.